The 12 T cell receptor beta chains listed next were all sequenced from one sample in a study of blood T cell repertoires in COVID-19. Profiling relied on immunoSEQ multiplex PCR, and the TCRdb table lists in-frame clones only, not all of them. The sample shows more than 110,000 clones, more than 75% of them seen only once. The sample consisted of PBMCs or T cells enriched from blood (not recorded which). These receptors came from a woman aged 45-65 years who had recovered from COVID-19.

The chain employs TRBV1 and TRBJ1-2. TRBV1 is listed as a pseudogene. There are 15 residues in the CDR3. CDR3 amino acids: CTSSPLRPVAPGYTF. The CDR3 DNA reads TGCACCAGCAGCCCCCTGAGGCCCGTAGCCCCGGGCTACACCTTC.

This chain joins TRBV5-4 and TRBJ1-1; 8 positions agree with TRBD1. The CDR3 sequence is 14 residues long. J lost 4 bases, V lost 4 bases, and 6 bases had no gene match. Germline V gene sequence: CDR1 SGHNT, CDR2 YYREEE (reference sequence). The CDR3 coding sequence is TGTGCCAGCAGCCGGGACAGGTTCGGCACTGAAGCTTTCTTT. This encodes CASSRDRFGTEAFF. Full variable domain (outside the CDR3, taken from reference TRBV5-4 and TRBJ1-1): ETGVTQSPTHLIKTRGQQVTLRCSSQSGHNTVSWYQQALGQGPQFIFQYYREEENGRGNFPPRFSGLQFPNYSSELNVNALELDDSALYLCASSRDRFGTEAFFGQGTRLTVV.

The V and J genes are TRBV4-2 and TRBJ2-2, with a tentative D call TRBD1 (7 bases). The CDR3 sequence is 16 residues long. Germline CDR1 and CDR2: LGHNA and YNFKEQ. With 0 bases removed from V and 7 bases from J, the gap between germline ends came to 15 bases. The CDR3 region has the DNA TGTGCCAGCAGCCAAGAAGGCGGGACAGTACACGGGGAGCTGTTTTTT. Its translation: CASSQEGGTVHGELFF.

V gene TRBV3-1 (or the pseudogene TRBV3-2) combines with J gene TRBJ2-1, with TRBD2 matching over 8 bases. In germline, CDR1 is LGHDT, CDR2 YNNKEL (reference sequence). V trimming: 0 bases; J trimming: 2 bases; junction bases outside the gene matches: 6. The length of the CDR3 is 17 residues. The CDR3 sequence is CASSQDSSGGTYNEQFF. DNA for the CDR3: TGTGCCAGCAGCCAAGATAGTTCGGGGGGGACCTACAATGAGCAGTTCTTC.

This clone was seen only a few times. J is TRBJ1-1 and V is TRBV12-3 or TRBV12-4, with 8 nucleotides matching TRBD1. V was clipped by 6 bases and J by 4 bases; unmatched bases: 4. The CDR3 runs to 13 residues. The CDR3 nucleotides are TGTGCCAGCAGGGACAGGGAAGGCACTGAAGCTTTCTTT. Its protein product is CASRDREGTEAFF.

V and J are TRBV18 and TRBJ2-5, with TRBD2 as a possible D gene (5 bases). Germline loops: CDR1 KGHSH, CDR2 LQKENI. Trimming stripped 2 bases from V and 4 bases from J, with 14 bases between. The CDR3 loop spans 15 amino acids. The CDR3 spells CASSPDSNRGETQYF. The CDR3 DNA follows: TGTGCCAGCTCACCAGATTCAAACCGGGGAGAGACCCAGTACTTC.

The chain combines TRBV11-2 with TRBJ1-2; TRBD1 matches at 8 bases. Germline CDR1 and CDR2: SGHAT and FQNNGV. V was clipped by 4 bases and J by 2 bases; unmatched bases: 3. CDR3 length: 14 residues. The CDR3 spells CASSYRTGNYGYTF. CDR3 DNA sequence: TGTGCCAGCAGCTATCGGACAGGGAACTATGGCTACACCTTC.

This rearrangement joins TRBV6-2 or TRBV6-3 to TRBJ1-1, with D perhaps TRBD1 (6 bases). Germline-derived CDR1 and CDR2 are MNHEY and SVGEGT. V was pared by 3 bases and J by 0 bases, with 14 bases between. The CDR3 is 16 residues long. The CDR3 DNA sequence: TGTGCCAGCAGTTATTCACAGGGATGGGTGAACACTGAAGCTTTCTTT. Protein: CASSYSQGWVNTEAFF.

V gene TRBV27 combines with J gene TRBJ1-2, with D uncertain. V shed 6 bases and J shed 3 bases, with 17 bases lying between them. This CDR3 comprises 15 residues. Germline V CDR1 and CDR2: MNHEY, SMNVEV (reference sequence). This chain's CDR3 is CASSSFPPSDYGYTF. CDR3 sequence (DNA): TGTGCCAGCAGCTCATTCCCCCCTAGCGACTATGGCTACACCTTC.

J is TRBJ2-3 and V is TRBV10-2, with 7 bases matching TRBD2. Losses at the gene ends were 8 bases for V and 6 bases for J; bases not matched to a gene: 11. The CDR3 is 14 residues long. Germline CDR1 and CDR2: WSHSY and SAAADI. CDR3 DNA sequence: TGCGCCAGCTGTCGACTAGCTGAGGGGGATACGCAGTATTTT. It translates to CASCRLAEGDTQYF.

The chain joins TRBV7-2 to TRBJ2-3; 7 bases are a match to TRBD2. The CDR3 length is 14 residues. V dropped 1 base and J dropped 5; count of bases not matched to a gene: 3. Looked up from germline, CDR1 is SGHTA and CDR2 is FQGNSA. CDR3 region: CASSLGGGGDTQYF. CDR3 sequence (DNA): TGTGCCAGCAGCTTAGGGGGGGGTGGAGATACGCAGTATTTT.

The rearrangement joins TRBV4-1 to TRBJ2-7, with 9 bases fitting TRBD2. Looked up from germline, CDR1 is MGHRA and CDR2 is YSYEKL. CDR3 length equals 15 residues. V dropped 2 bases and J dropped 1; count of bases not matched to a gene: 3. CDR3 residues: CASSQLGLASYEQYF. CDR3 bases: TGCGCCAGCAGCCAACTGGGACTAGCATCCTACGAGCAGTACTTC.